This T cell receptor beta chain originates from a study of blood T cell repertoires in COVID-19 (dated by TCRdb to 2018 to 2021). Looking at the study overall: Collaborator samples came from the United States, Italy and Spain and covered acute and convalescent phases of COVID-19. The material from the prospective study consisted of cDNA or gDNA derived from T cells, B-cell-depleted T cells, or PBMCs. Where available, HLA class I and class II types were taken from metadata supplied by the sample provider and were not determined by assay-based typing. The repertoires were released in a freely available public database intended as a resource for research on the immune response to SARS-CoV-2. The samples were drawn from two sources: the first 160 participants of the ongoing ImmuneRACE study, and 950 to 1,500 subjects contributed by 6 global collaborators. Nearly every sample came with metadata listing a de-identified subject ID, COVID-19 status, age in years and sex. Subjects who had been exposed to COVID-19, were actively infected with it, or had recovered from it provided the deeply sampled blood TCRbeta repertoires that made up the dataset.

What the authors observed across the whole study: The quantity of clinical and demographic metadata differed by source and by participant and was supplied without curation.

TCRbeta CDR3 regions were amplified from genomic DNA by means of the immunoSEQ Assay, a bias-controlled multiplex PCR. In the authors' own workflow: The number of nucleated cells in each sample was estimated from the amplification of reference gene primers within the assay. To quantify the absolute abundance of each unique TCRbeta CDR3 rearrangement, sequence reads were collapsed and filtered. For each sample, productive Simpson clonality was calculated by taking the square root of Simpson's diversity index across productive rearrangements. Here the immuneACCESS table is served through TCRdb, limited to in-frame sequences with V and J called. Missing clones are a known gap in these copies; in checked studies unresolved V genes cover under half, and the rest lacks a known reason. V, J and clone size are taken as reported in that table, and D and trimming were inferred from the DNA itself. This sample has under 350,000 clones in its table, and about 90% of those were observed once. Clones ranked in the top ten supply under 2.5% of the sample.

Participants in the prospective study were aged about 18 to 100 years, lived in 24 United States geographic areas, and enrolled through a virtual design. To assign participants to cohorts, the prospective study relied on clinical history that participants themselves reported in a screening survey and a study questionnaire. Recovered participants in ImmuneRACE Cohort 3 were defined as having two consecutive negative NP/OP PCR tests, clearance from a healthcare professional, or resolution of symptoms. In the prospective study, mobile phlebotomists collected whole blood, serum and a nasopharyngeal or oropharyngeal swab from each participant. Additional blood draws and questionnaires over an approximately two-month period could optionally be provided by prospective study participants. Prospective study blood samples were shipped either frozen or at room temperature before DNA extraction. At the junction V is shortened by 8 bases and J by 0 bases, with 8 bases in between. The germline V gene yields SGHNT for CDR1 and YENEEA for CDR2. The CDR3 runs 12 residues from the cysteine to the phenylalanine. CDR3 DNA is the only sequence kept; it has 36 bases, read in frame from the first base.

With regard to this clone: Its antigen target is currently unknown. One base away there is no much larger clone; base qualities are not given.

The sample taken for sequencing was PBMCs or T cells enriched from blood (not recorded which). This chain is built from TRBV11-3 and TRBJ2-7; too little of a D gene remains to name it. The receptor was isolated from a woman aged 55-75 years who had recovered from COVID-19. The DNA sequence is TGTGCCAGCGGGCCTAACTCCTACGAGCAGTACTTC. This codes for CASGPNSYEQYF.